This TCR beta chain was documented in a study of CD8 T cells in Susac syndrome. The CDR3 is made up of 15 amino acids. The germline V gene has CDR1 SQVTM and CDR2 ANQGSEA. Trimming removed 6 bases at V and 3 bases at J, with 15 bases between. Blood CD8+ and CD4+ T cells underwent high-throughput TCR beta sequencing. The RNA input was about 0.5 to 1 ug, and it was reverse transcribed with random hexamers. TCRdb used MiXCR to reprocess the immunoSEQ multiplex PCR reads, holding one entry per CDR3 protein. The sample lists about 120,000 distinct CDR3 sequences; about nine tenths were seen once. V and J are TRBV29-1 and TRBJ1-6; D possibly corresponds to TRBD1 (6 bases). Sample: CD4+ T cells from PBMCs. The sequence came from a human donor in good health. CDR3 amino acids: CSVQLQTGYNSPLHF. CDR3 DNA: TGCAGCGTCCAACTCCAGACAGGCTATAATTCACCCCTCCACTTT.